The 20 T cell receptor beta chains below all came from one sample that was sequenced in a study of blood T cell repertoires in COVID-19. TCRdb keeps only in-frame clones here, not all; method: immunoSEQ multiplex PCR. Found here are about 280,000 clones, 85% of them singletons; the top ten hold about 2.7%. The material sequenced was PBMCs or T cells enriched from blood (not recorded which). These receptors all stem from a woman aged 45-60 years who had recovered from COVID-19.

The count of this clone is one. The chain couples TRBV13 to TRBJ1-2; D is possibly TRBD1 (5 bases). The length of the CDR3 is 14 residues. The V end was cut by 5 bases, the J end by 4 bases, with 14 bases between. From germline, CDR1 is PRHDT and CDR2 FYEKMQ (reference sequence). CDR3 nucleotides: TGTGCCAGCAGCCCGCCGGGGGACCTCTATGGCTACACCTTC. This codes for CASSPPGDLYGYTF.

The genes are TRBV2 and TRBJ1-6; D ambiguous. Looked up from germline, CDR1 is SNHLY and CDR2 is FYNNEI. The CDR3 consists of 15 residues. The V end lost 0 bases, the J end lost 6 bases, and 9 bases lay between the germline ends. The CDR3 region is CASSEAEYSNSPLHF. CDR3 coding DNA: TGTGCCAGCAGTGAAGCCGAGTATTCTAATTCACCCCTCCACTTT. The full variable domain, its missing parts supplied by reference TRBV2 and TRBJ1-6, is EPEVTQTPSHQVTQMGQEVILRCVPISNHLYFYWYRQILGQKVEFLVSFYNNEISEKSEIFDDQFSVERPDGSNFTLKIRSTKLEDSAMYFCASSEAEYSNSPLHFGNGTRLTVT.

This clone was seen once. This chain joins TRBV6-2 or TRBV6-3 and TRBJ2-5, with D perhaps matching TRBD1 (6 bases). From germline, CDR1 is MNHEY and CDR2 SVGEGT. The CDR3 covers 14 residues. Deletions cut 2 bases from V and 4 bases from J, with 11 bases between. CDR3 residues: CASSYPQGRETQYF. The CDR3 DNA reads TGTGCCAGCAGTTACCCTCAGGGGAGAGAGACCCAGTACTTC.

The genes are TRBV5-1 and TRBJ1-2, with 9 bases fitting TRBD1. In germline, CDR1 is SGHRS, CDR2 YFSETQ. CDR3 size: 14 residues. V shed 7 bases and J 3 bases; nucleotides not matched to a gene: 7. CDR3 in amino acids: CASVPDRGDYGYTF. Here the CDR3 DNA reads TGCGCCAGCGTTCCCGACAGGGGGGACTATGGCTACACCTTC.

The V and J genes are TRBV10-3 and TRBJ1-5, with a possible D match to TRBD1 (5 bases). Trimming took 3 bases from V and 6 from J, leaving 12 bases between them. The CDR3 consists of 14 residues. Germline loops: CDR1 ENHRY, CDR2 SYGVKD. CDR3: CAISDAGRAQPQHF. The CDR3 nucleotides are TGTGCCATCAGTGACGCAGGGAGGGCTCAGCCCCAGCATTTT.

The DNA of the CDR3 is TGTGCCAGCAGTGCTGAGGAGTACAATGAGCAGTTCTTC. Its translation is CASSAEEYNEQFF. The rearrangement links TRBV2 to TRBJ2-1; D not resolved. Germline V lookup: CDR1 SNHLY, CDR2 FYNNEI. This CDR3 is 13 amino acids long. Trimming removed 4 bases at V and 4 bases at J, with 8 bases between.

The chain employs TRBV11-2 and TRBJ1-1; D perhaps matches TRBD1 (5 bases). V shed 6 bases and J shed 4 bases, with 12 bases lying between them. In germline, CDR1 is SGHAT, CDR2 FQNNGV. The CDR3 length is 13 residues. CDR3 DNA sequence: TGTGCCAGCAGTTCTCAGGGATTCACTGAAGCTTTCTTT. Its protein is CASSSQGFTEAFF.

The chain employs TRBV11-3 and TRBJ1-1, with 10 bases aligning to TRBD1. The CDR3 has 14 amino acids. From germline, CDR1 is SGHNT and CDR2 YENEEA. J gave up 4 bases and V 5 bases, and 4 bases lay outside the gene matches. The chain's CDR3 is CASSQDRGSTEAFF. CDR3 DNA: TGTGCCAGCAGCCAGGACAGGGGGAGCACTGAAGCTTTCTTT. The full variable domain, its missing parts supplied by reference TRBV11-3 and TRBJ1-1, is EAGVVQSPRYKIIEKKQPVAFWCNPISGHNTLYWYLQNLGQGPELLIRYENEEAVDDSQLPKDRFSAERLKGVDSTLKIQPAELGDSAVYLCASSQDRGSTEAFFGQGTRLTVV.

The rearrangement links TRBV7-9 to TRBJ2-5; 7 positions agree with TRBD1. The CDR3 is made up of 14 amino acids. Germline V gene data show CDR1 as SEHNR and CDR2 as FQNEAQ (reference sequence). V lost 3 bases and J lost 4; bases outside the gene matches: 5. The CDR3 DNA reads as TGTGCCAGCAGCTTTCTGACAGGGACAGAGACCCAGTACTTC. This translates into CASSFLTGTETQYF.

Here the CDR3 DNA reads TGTGCCAGCAGTCTAAAGGGGGCGAGGACTGAAGCTTTCTTT. As protein: CASSLKGARTEAFF. V usage is TRBV6-5 and J usage is TRBJ1-1, with 7 bases matching TRBD1. Trimming at V came to 5 bases and at J to 5 bases, leaving 8 bases not matched to a gene. Germline V gives CDR1 MNHEY, CDR2 SVGAGI. CDR3 size: 14 residues.

The gene calls are TRBV18 and TRBJ2-3; D gene unclear. V dropped 4 bases and J dropped 2 bases, with 4 bases sitting between them. CDR3 length: 12 residues. Germline values: CDR1 KGHSH, CDR2 LQKENI. The CDR3 loop is CASSLYTDTQYF. The CDR3 bases are TGTGCCAGCTCACTTTACACAGATACGCAGTATTTT.

CDR3 DNA sequence: TGCGCCAGCAGCCAAGATGGGGCAGCGGGGAATTCACCCCTCCACTTT. It codes for CASSQDGAAGNSPLHF. V and J are TRBV4-1 and TRBJ1-6; D perhaps matches TRBD1 (5 bases). The CDR3 is made up of 16 amino acids. Between the trimmed V and J ends, which lost 0 bases and 7 bases, there was a span of 13 bases. Germline loops: CDR1 MGHRA, CDR2 YSYEKL.

The table lists this clone with a few counts. V usage is TRBV6-5 and J usage is TRBJ2-2, with 7 bases matching TRBD2. Germline assignment: CDR1 MNHEY and CDR2 SVGAGI. The J segment lost 5 bases and the V segment lost 0 bases, leaving 6 bases of the junction unmatched. The CDR3 runs to 16 residues. The CDR3 is CASSYSGGSRTGELFF. The CDR3 bases are TGTGCCAGCAGTTACTCGGGCGGGAGCAGAACCGGGGAGCTGTTTTTT.

The chain carries TRBV5-5 and TRBJ2-2; D is undetermined. Looked up from germline, CDR1 is SGHKS and CDR2 is YYEKEE (reference sequence). With 0 bases removed from V and 12 bases from J, the gap between germline ends came to 9 bases. This CDR3 has 12 amino acids. CDR3: CASSLVNSKLFF. DNA for the CDR3: TGTGCCAGCAGCTTGGTTAACTCGAAGCTGTTTTTT.

The rearrangement uses TRBV9 and TRBJ2-2, with D unresolved. V lost 4 bases, J lost 0 bases, and 16 bases lay in between. The CDR3 loop spans 17 amino acids. Germline CDR1 is SGDLS and CDR2 is YYNGEE. The chain's CDR3 is CASSLSDPSPNTGELFF. The CDR3, as DNA: TGTGCCAGCAGCTTAAGCGACCCTTCCCCGAACACCGGGGAGCTGTTTTTT. Looking up the rest from reference TRBV9 and TRBJ2-2 gives the full variable domain: DSGVTQTPKHLITATGQRVTLRCSPRSGDLSVYWYQQSLDQGLQFLIQYYNGEERAKGNILERFSAQQFPDLHSELNLSSLELGDSALYFCASSLSDPSPNTGELFFGEGSRLTVL.

This chain joins TRBV7-9 and TRBJ2-1; 13 bases match TRBD2. V shed 5 bases, J shed 5 bases, and the junction held 3 bases outside the gene matches. Germline V gene data show CDR1 as SEHNR and CDR2 as FQNEAQ (reference sequence). The CDR3 has 15 residues. The CDR3 loop reads CASSKGTSGNNEQFF. CDR3 DNA: TGTGCCAGCAGCAAAGGGACTAGCGGGAACAATGAGCAGTTCTTC.

This chain uses TRBV10-3 with TRBJ1-2; D perhaps matches TRBD1 (5 bases). Germline lookup yields CDR1 ENHRY and CDR2 SYGVKD. CDR3 length: 14 residues. V was clipped by 5 bases and J by 8 bases, with 18 bases between them. CDR3 DNA sequence: TGTGCCATCAGTATAATCGAGGGGAGGGAAGGCTACACCTTC. Translation gives CAISIIEGREGYTF.

CDR3 sequence reads: CASSELQAKGAAEQYF. DNA for the CDR3: TGTGCCAGCTCCGAACTCCAAGCTAAGGGAGCGGCCGAGCAGTACTTC. V is TRBV18 and J is TRBJ2-7; perhaps TRBD2 as D (5 bases). This CDR3 is built from 16 residues. CDR1 is KGHSH and CDR2 is LQKENI in the germline V gene. Trimming left V 6 bases short and J 6 bases short, with 24 bases between.

This rearrangement joins TRBV7-7 to TRBJ2-1; 8 bases agree with TRBD1. The J segment lost 6 bases and the V segment lost 6 bases, leaving 4 bases of the junction unmatched. Looked up from germline, CDR1 is SSHAT and CDR2 is FNYEAQ (reference sequence). The CDR3 contains 13 residues. This CDR3 reads CASRPTGANEQFF. CDR3 sequence (DNA): TGTGCCAGCAGGCCGACAGGGGCCAATGAGCAGTTCTTC.

The chain employs TRBV5-1 and TRBJ1-4; 8 nucleotides agree with TRBD1. CDR1 and CDR2 (germline): SGHRS, YFSETQ. The V gene end was trimmed by 0 bases and the J gene end by 3 bases; junction bases not matched to a gene: 4. The CDR3 covers 16 residues. The chain's CDR3 is CASSLAQGAANEKLFF. The CDR3 DNA is TGCGCCAGCAGCTTGGCTCAGGGGGCTGCTAATGAAAAACTGTTTTTT.